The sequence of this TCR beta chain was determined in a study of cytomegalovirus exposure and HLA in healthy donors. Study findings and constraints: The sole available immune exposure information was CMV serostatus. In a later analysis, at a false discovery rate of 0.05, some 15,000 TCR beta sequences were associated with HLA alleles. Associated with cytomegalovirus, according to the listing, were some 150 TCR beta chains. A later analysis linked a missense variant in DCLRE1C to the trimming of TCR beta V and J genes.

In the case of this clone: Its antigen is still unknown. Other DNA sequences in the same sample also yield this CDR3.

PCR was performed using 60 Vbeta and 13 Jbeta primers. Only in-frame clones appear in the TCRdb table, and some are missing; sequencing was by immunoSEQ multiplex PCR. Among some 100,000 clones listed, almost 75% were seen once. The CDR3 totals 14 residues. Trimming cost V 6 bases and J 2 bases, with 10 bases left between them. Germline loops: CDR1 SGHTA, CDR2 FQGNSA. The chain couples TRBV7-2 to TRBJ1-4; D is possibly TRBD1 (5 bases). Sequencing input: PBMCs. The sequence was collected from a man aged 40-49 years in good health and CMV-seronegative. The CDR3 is CASSLRATNEKLFF. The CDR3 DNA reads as TGTGCCAGCAGTCTCAGGGCGACTAATGAAAAACTGTTTTTT.